This is a list of T cell receptor beta chains from one sample in a study of chemoradiotherapy in HPV16-positive cancers. Generated by immunoSEQ multiplex PCR, the TCRdb table keeps only in-frame clones and is missing some. The table lists under 7,000 clones, 90% of them singletons. The material was blood, obtained from a patient who underwent chemoradiotherapy. The receptors originated from a human donor with HPV-associated anogenital cancer. Both conserved end residues are part of each CDR3. The order of the fields is J gene, clone size, V gene, D gene, CDR3 protein, CDR3 DNA. D genes are given only for firm matches. Part of the rows lack a size; the others show once, few, many or a class for expanded clones.

j_call: TRBJ2-5
clone_size: .
v_call: TRBV4-3
d_call: .
cdr3_aa: CASSQDFGGETQYF
cdr3_nt: TGCGCCAGCAGCCAAGATTTCGGGGGAGAGACCCAGTACTTC

j_call: TRBJ2-1
clone_size: .
v_call: TRBV5-4
d_call: .
cdr3_aa: CASSLGEGALGEQFF
cdr3_nt: TGTGCCAGCAGCTTGGGGGAGGGGGCGCTTGGTGAGCAGTTCTTC

j_call: TRBJ2-7
clone_size: .
v_call: TRBV7-2
d_call: TRBD2
cdr3_aa: CASSWGLAGGPPYEQYF
cdr3_nt: TGTGCCAGCAGCTGGGGACTAGCGGGAGGGCCCCCCTACGAGCAGTACTTC

j_call: TRBJ2-1
clone_size: .
v_call: TRBV18
d_call: .
cdr3_aa: CASSPGPGSYNEQFF
cdr3_nt: TGTGCCAGCTCACCCGGACCCGGCTCCTACAATGAGCAGTTCTTC

j_call: TRBJ2-7
clone_size: .
v_call: TRBV4-1
d_call: TRBD2
cdr3_aa: CASSQYESGAYEQYF
cdr3_nt: TGCGCCAGCAGCCAATACGAGAGCGGGGCTTACGAGCAGTACTTC

j_call: TRBJ2-1
clone_size: .
v_call: TRBV5-6
d_call: .
cdr3_aa: CASSLVGANEQFF
cdr3_nt: TGTGCCAGCAGCTTGGTCGGGGCCAATGAGCAGTTCTTC

j_call: TRBJ1-4
clone_size: .
v_call: TRBV9
d_call: .
cdr3_aa: CASSVNSNNEKLFF
cdr3_nt: TGTGCCAGCAGCGTAAACTCCAATAATGAAAAACTGTTTTTT

j_call: TRBJ1-1
clone_size: .
v_call: TRBV11-2
d_call: .
cdr3_aa: CASSLRTGNTEAFF
cdr3_nt: TGTGCCAGCAGCTTACGAACTGGGAACACTGAAGCTTTCTTT

j_call: TRBJ2-1
clone_size: once
v_call: TRBV11-3
d_call: TRBD2
cdr3_aa: CASSLGSSGGNEQFF
cdr3_nt: TGTGCCAGCAGCTTAGGGTCTAGCGGGGGCAATGAGCAGTTCTTC

j_call: TRBJ1-3
clone_size: .
v_call: TRBV7-9
d_call: .
cdr3_aa: CASSLAGSYSGNTIYF
cdr3_nt: TGTGCCAGCAGCTTAGCGGGCAGCTACTCTGGAAACACCATATATTTT

j_call: TRBJ2-7
clone_size: .
v_call: TRBV13
d_call: .
cdr3_aa: CASSLGLTGSVYEQYF
cdr3_nt: TGTGCCAGCAGCTTAGGTTTAACGGGAAGCGTATACGAGCAGTACTTC

j_call: TRBJ1-1
clone_size: .
v_call: TRBV6-5
d_call: .
cdr3_aa: CASRMKGPLNTEAFF
cdr3_nt: TGTGCCAGCAGGATGAAGGGTCCCTTGAACACTGAAGCTTTCTTT

j_call: TRBJ2-5
clone_size: once
v_call: TRBV19
d_call: TRBD2
cdr3_aa: CASSPIRAGGRQETQYF
cdr3_nt: TGTGCCAGTAGTCCAATCCGAGCGGGAGGTCGACAAGAGACCCAGTACTTC

j_call: TRBJ2-7
clone_size: .
v_call: TRBV25-1
d_call: .
cdr3_aa: CASSDSPAYEQYF
cdr3_nt: TGTGCCAGCAGTGACAGTCCGGCCTACGAGCAGTACTTC

j_call: TRBJ2-7
clone_size: .
v_call: TRBV28
d_call: TRBD1
cdr3_aa: CASTLPGQGAGEQYF
cdr3_nt: TGTGCCAGCACCCTTCCGGGACAGGGGGCTGGCGAGCAGTACTTC

j_call: TRBJ1-1
clone_size: .
v_call: TRBV11-3
d_call: TRBD1
cdr3_aa: CASSLGTGVNTEAFF
cdr3_nt: TGTGCCAGCAGCTTAGGGACAGGGGTGAACACTGAAGCTTTCTTT

j_call: TRBJ1-1
clone_size: .
v_call: TRBV7-9
d_call: TRBD1
cdr3_aa: CASSRQGNTEAFF
cdr3_nt: TGTGCCAGCAGCCGACAGGGGAACACTGAAGCTTTCTTT

j_call: TRBJ2-7
clone_size: .
v_call: TRBV5-1
d_call: TRBD2
cdr3_aa: CASSLFIGGRSYEQYF
cdr3_nt: TGCGCCAGCAGCTTGTTCATAGGCGGGAGGAGTTACGAGCAGTACTTC

j_call: TRBJ2-5
clone_size: .
v_call: TRBV20-1
d_call: .
cdr3_aa: CSATLEETQYF
cdr3_nt: TGCAGTGCGACTCTCGAAGAGACCCAGTACTTC

j_call: TRBJ2-7
clone_size: .
v_call: TRBV6-5
d_call: .
cdr3_aa: CASRVDRSSGEQYF
cdr3_nt: TGTGCCAGCAGAGTGGACAGATCATCCGGCGAGCAGTACTTC

j_call: TRBJ2-7
clone_size: .
v_call: TRBV4-3
d_call: .
cdr3_aa: CASSQDSGREQYF
cdr3_nt: TGCGCCAGCAGCCAAGATTCAGGGAGAGAGCAGTACTTC

j_call: TRBJ1-6
clone_size: .
v_call: TRBV15
d_call: .
cdr3_aa: CATSRDGGGPLHF
cdr3_nt: TGTGCCACCAGCAGAGATGGAGGGGGACCCCTCCACTTT

j_call: TRBJ1-1
clone_size: .
v_call: TRBV2
d_call: .
cdr3_aa: CASSVQVDTEAFF
cdr3_nt: TGTGCCAGCAGCGTACAGGTAGACACTGAAGCTTTCTTT

j_call: TRBJ2-2
clone_size: once
v_call: TRBV29-1
d_call: .
cdr3_aa: CSVDRGGGRELFF
cdr3_nt: TGCAGCGTAGACCGAGGGGGGGGCAGGGAGCTGTTTTTT

j_call: TRBJ2-1
clone_size: .
v_call: TRBV2
d_call: .
cdr3_aa: CASTQAYNEQFF
cdr3_nt: TGTGCCAGCACGCAGGCCTACAATGAGCAGTTCTTC

j_call: TRBJ2-1
clone_size: .
v_call: TRBV6-1
d_call: TRBD1
cdr3_aa: CASIGTGLNEQFF
cdr3_nt: TGTGCCAGCATTGGGACAGGGCTCAATGAGCAGTTCTTC

j_call: TRBJ1-2
clone_size: .
v_call: TRBV4-3
d_call: TRBD1
cdr3_aa: CASRRDRGRRGGYTF
cdr3_nt: TGCGCCAGCAGACGGGACAGGGGTCGCCGGGGAGGCTACACCTTC

j_call: TRBJ1-3
clone_size: once
v_call: TRBV12-5
d_call: .
cdr3_aa: CASGLGGAGNTIYF
cdr3_nt: TGTGCTAGTGGTTTGGGGGGAGCTGGAAACACCATATATTTT

j_call: TRBJ1-1
clone_size: .
v_call: TRBV7-9
d_call: .
cdr3_aa: CASSLGGVNTEAFF
cdr3_nt: TGTGCCAGCAGCTTAGGAGGAGTGAACACTGAAGCTTTCTTT

j_call: TRBJ2-7
clone_size: .
v_call: TRBV4-3
d_call: .
cdr3_aa: CASSEGYEQYF
cdr3_nt: TGCGCCAGCAGCGAAGGATACGAGCAGTACTTC

j_call: TRBJ1-1
clone_size: .
v_call: TRBV5-8
d_call: .
cdr3_aa: CASSLAHRRNTEAFF
cdr3_nt: TGTGCCAGCAGCCTCGCCCACAGGAGGAACACTGAAGCTTTCTTT

j_call: TRBJ1-1
clone_size: .
v_call: TRBV7-8
d_call: .
cdr3_aa: CASSPTQGIGAFF
cdr3_nt: TGTGCCAGCAGCCCGACCCAGGGTATCGGGGCTTTCTTT

j_call: TRBJ1-4
clone_size: .
v_call: TRBV27
d_call: .
cdr3_aa: CASSYSWGATNEKLFF
cdr3_nt: TGTGCCAGCAGTTATTCCTGGGGTGCAACTAATGAAAAACTGTTTTTT

j_call: TRBJ2-7
clone_size: .
v_call: TRBV19
d_call: TRBD1
cdr3_aa: CASSTAGTGGREQYF
cdr3_nt: TGTGCCAGTAGTACGGCCGGGACAGGGGGTCGGGAGCAGTACTTC

j_call: TRBJ2-5
clone_size: .
v_call: TRBV2
d_call: TRBD1
cdr3_aa: CASSGQGGGTQYF
cdr3_nt: TGTGCCAGCAGTGGACAGGGTGGGGGGACCCAGTACTTC

j_call: TRBJ1-2
clone_size: few
v_call: TRBV19
d_call: .
cdr3_aa: CASSINNPRDNDYTF
cdr3_nt: TGTGCCAGTAGTATTAATAATCCGCGGGATAACGACTACACCTTC

j_call: TRBJ2-7
clone_size: few
v_call: TRBV7-8
d_call: TRBD2
cdr3_aa: CASSAYPGTTTYEQYF
cdr3_nt: TGTGCCAGCAGCGCATACCCTGGGACTACAACCTACGAGCAGTACTTC

j_call: TRBJ2-5
clone_size: .
v_call: TRBV2
d_call: .
cdr3_aa: CASSDGTIGETQYF
cdr3_nt: TGTGCCAGCAGTGATGGGACCATTGGGGAGACCCAGTACTTC

j_call: TRBJ2-5
clone_size: .
v_call: TRBV7-2
d_call: TRBD1
cdr3_aa: CASRRNRGRWETQYF
cdr3_nt: TGTGCCAGCAGGCGAAACAGGGGGCGGTGGGAGACCCAGTACTTC